What follows are 10 T cell receptor beta chains derived from one specimen sequenced in a study of blood T cells in healthy people across ages. Combining a sample-barcoded 5' primer with a J-beta primer mix, a second PCR ran for roughly 6 to 11 cycles. TCRdb reprocessed the 5' RACE reads with MiXCR, giving one entry per CDR3 protein. There are 1,800,000 or so distinct CDR3 sequences in the sample; about 39% occur only once, and approximately 22% lies in the top ten. Sequenced: blood. The receptor set was obtained from a human donor in good health.

This clonotype turned up a few times. The rearrangement links TRBV20-1 to TRBJ2-1, with 8 positions matching TRBD1. Germline lookup yields CDR1 DFQATT and CDR2 SNEGSKA (reference sequence). This CDR3 region has 14 residues. Trimming at V came to 4 bases and at J to 8 bases, leaving 10 bases not matched to a gene. For the CDR3, the DNA is TGCAGTGCTAATATCCGGGACAGGTTCTATGAGCAGTTCTTC. This translates into CSANIRDRFYEQFF.

In its sample, this clonotype was seen a few times. The rearrangement joins TRBV7-9 to TRBJ2-7; TRBD1 might be the D (6 bases). Per germline, CDR1 SEHNR and CDR2 FQNEAQ (reference sequence). The CDR3 loop spans 13 amino acids. V lost 3 bases to trimming and J lost 5 bases, with 11 bases between them. As DNA, the CDR3 is TGTGCCAGCAGCTTCAGGACAGATCACGAGCAGTACTTC. It is translated as CASSFRTDHEQYF.

The gene calls are TRBV27 and TRBJ2-1, with D tentatively TRBD2 (6 bases). CDR1 MNHEY and CDR2 SMNVEV come from the germline V gene (reference sequence). The CDR3 is 14 residues long. Trimming pared 4 bases from V and 7 bases from J, leaving 14 bases between. This chain's CDR3 is CASSSGLTWNEQFF. The CDR3 DNA reads as TGTGCCAGCAGTTCCGGACTAACTTGGAATGAGCAGTTCTTC.

This clonotype came up a few times. The chain is built from TRBV7-9 and TRBJ1-2, with D uncertain. Trimming took off 1 base at V and 5 bases at J, with 11 bases between the two ends. Germline V gene data show CDR1 as SEHNR and CDR2 as FQNEAQ (reference sequence). The CDR3 runs to 14 residues. In nucleotides, the CDR3 is TGTGCCAGCAGCTTAGTCGGAGACCTATATGGCTACACCTTC. Its protein is CASSLVGDLYGYTF.

The rearrangement uses TRBV11-1 and TRBJ2-5; TRBD1 or TRBD2 may be the D gene (5 bases each). The J call may be wrong; the DNA end is better matched by TRBJ2-7. The germline V gene encodes CDR1 SGHAT and CDR2 FQDESV (reference sequence). The length of the CDR3 is 15 residues. CDR3 nucleotides: TGTGCCAGCAGCTCCCTGTGGGGGAGACCCTACGAGCAGTACTTC. This codes for CASSSLWGRPYEQYF.

The genes are TRBV12-3 or TRBV12-4 and TRBJ1-1; TRBD1 matches 7 bases. This CDR3 has 11 residues. The V and J ends lost 6 bases and 11 bases, in that order; junction bases with no gene match: 6. The CDR3 DNA reads as TGTGCCAGCAGCCTAATGACAGGGGCTTTCTTT. Protein: CASSLMTGAFF.

This clonotype was counted a few times. CDR3 in amino acids: CASSFQGATHEQYF. The CDR3 coding sequence is TGTGCCAGCAGTTTCCAGGGTGCGACCCACGAGCAGTACTTC. The rearrangement uses TRBV12-3 or TRBV12-4 and TRBJ2-4; D possibly corresponds to TRBD1 (5 bases). The end of the DNA aligns better with TRBJ2-7, so the J call may be wrong. The CDR3 totals 14 residues.

As for this clonotype: Germline and junction disagree at one end, which may indicate a read error. The genes are TRBV12-3 or TRBV12-4 and TRBJ2-1, with D perhaps TRBD1 or TRBD2 (6 bases each). This CDR3 comprises 14 residues. The CDR3 DNA reads as TGCGCCAGCAGTTTACAACTAGCAGGACAGACCCAGTTCTTC. Its translation: CASSLQLAGQTQFF.

V usage is TRBV5-5 and J usage is TRBJ1-6; 8 bases match TRBD1. CDR1 is SGHKS, CDR2 YYEKEE, per germline (reference sequence). The CDR3 contains 15 residues. Trimming took 2 bases from V and 10 from J; bases not matched to a gene: 8. CDR3 protein: CASSFIQGEPSPLHF. The CDR3 DNA reads as TGTGCCAGCAGCTTTATACAGGGGGAACCCTCACCCCTCCACTTT. The variable domain in full, completed from reference TRBV5-5 and TRBJ1-6, reads DAGVTQSPTHLIKTRGQQVTLRCSPISGHKSVSWYQQVLGQGPQFIFQYYEKEERGRGNFPDRFSARQFPNYSSELNVNALLLGDSALYLCASSFIQGEPSPLHFGNGTRLTVT.

This clonotype has just a few counts. The chain couples TRBV5-8 to TRBJ1-2; D not resolved. Trimming shortened V by 4 bases and J by 2 bases, and 12 bases separated the two germline ends. This CDR3 is 14 amino acids long. CDR1 SGHTS and CDR2 YDEGEE come from the germline V gene. CDR3 protein: CASSRRQDNYGYTF. Written as DNA, the CDR3 is TGTGCCAGCAGCCGACGACAAGACAACTATGGCTACACCTTC.